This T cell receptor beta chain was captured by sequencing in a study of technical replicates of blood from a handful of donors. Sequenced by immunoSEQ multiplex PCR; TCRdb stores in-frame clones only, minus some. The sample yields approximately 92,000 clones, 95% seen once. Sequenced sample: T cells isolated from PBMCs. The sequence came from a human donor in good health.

This CDR3 is CARASWSSTDTQYF. The CDR3 coding sequence is TGTGCCAGGGCCTCATGGTCTAGCACAGATACGCAGTATTTT. This chain connects TRBV2 to TRBJ2-3; no firm D call. The CDR3 is made up of 14 amino acids. The germline V gene has CDR1 SNHLY and CDR2 FYNNEI. V lost 9 bases to trimming and J lost 0 bases, with 13 bases between them.